This TCR beta chain came from a study of blood T cell repertoires in COVID-19. Original methodology: Amplification of reference gene primers provided the estimated nucleated cell counts. Assay: immunoSEQ multiplex PCR; the TCRdb copy retains only in-frame clones and omits some. V, J and clone size reflect that table, while D and trimming were determined from the DNA. The sample carries around 200,000 clones, 70% to 90% recorded once. Per the germline V gene, CDR1 is MNHEY and CDR2 is SVGAGI. V shed 5 bases and J 3 bases; nucleotides not matched to a gene: 8. CDR3 size: 15 residues. The sequenced sample was peripheral blood. The chain is built from TRBV6-5 and TRBJ2-7; TRBD1 aligns across 9 bases. The clonotype originates from a man aged 25 to 40 with acute or convalescent COVID-19. CDR3 DNA sequence: TGTGCCAGCAGTCCTCGTGGACAGGGGTTCTACGAGCAGTACTTC. It codes for CASSPRGQGFYEQYF.